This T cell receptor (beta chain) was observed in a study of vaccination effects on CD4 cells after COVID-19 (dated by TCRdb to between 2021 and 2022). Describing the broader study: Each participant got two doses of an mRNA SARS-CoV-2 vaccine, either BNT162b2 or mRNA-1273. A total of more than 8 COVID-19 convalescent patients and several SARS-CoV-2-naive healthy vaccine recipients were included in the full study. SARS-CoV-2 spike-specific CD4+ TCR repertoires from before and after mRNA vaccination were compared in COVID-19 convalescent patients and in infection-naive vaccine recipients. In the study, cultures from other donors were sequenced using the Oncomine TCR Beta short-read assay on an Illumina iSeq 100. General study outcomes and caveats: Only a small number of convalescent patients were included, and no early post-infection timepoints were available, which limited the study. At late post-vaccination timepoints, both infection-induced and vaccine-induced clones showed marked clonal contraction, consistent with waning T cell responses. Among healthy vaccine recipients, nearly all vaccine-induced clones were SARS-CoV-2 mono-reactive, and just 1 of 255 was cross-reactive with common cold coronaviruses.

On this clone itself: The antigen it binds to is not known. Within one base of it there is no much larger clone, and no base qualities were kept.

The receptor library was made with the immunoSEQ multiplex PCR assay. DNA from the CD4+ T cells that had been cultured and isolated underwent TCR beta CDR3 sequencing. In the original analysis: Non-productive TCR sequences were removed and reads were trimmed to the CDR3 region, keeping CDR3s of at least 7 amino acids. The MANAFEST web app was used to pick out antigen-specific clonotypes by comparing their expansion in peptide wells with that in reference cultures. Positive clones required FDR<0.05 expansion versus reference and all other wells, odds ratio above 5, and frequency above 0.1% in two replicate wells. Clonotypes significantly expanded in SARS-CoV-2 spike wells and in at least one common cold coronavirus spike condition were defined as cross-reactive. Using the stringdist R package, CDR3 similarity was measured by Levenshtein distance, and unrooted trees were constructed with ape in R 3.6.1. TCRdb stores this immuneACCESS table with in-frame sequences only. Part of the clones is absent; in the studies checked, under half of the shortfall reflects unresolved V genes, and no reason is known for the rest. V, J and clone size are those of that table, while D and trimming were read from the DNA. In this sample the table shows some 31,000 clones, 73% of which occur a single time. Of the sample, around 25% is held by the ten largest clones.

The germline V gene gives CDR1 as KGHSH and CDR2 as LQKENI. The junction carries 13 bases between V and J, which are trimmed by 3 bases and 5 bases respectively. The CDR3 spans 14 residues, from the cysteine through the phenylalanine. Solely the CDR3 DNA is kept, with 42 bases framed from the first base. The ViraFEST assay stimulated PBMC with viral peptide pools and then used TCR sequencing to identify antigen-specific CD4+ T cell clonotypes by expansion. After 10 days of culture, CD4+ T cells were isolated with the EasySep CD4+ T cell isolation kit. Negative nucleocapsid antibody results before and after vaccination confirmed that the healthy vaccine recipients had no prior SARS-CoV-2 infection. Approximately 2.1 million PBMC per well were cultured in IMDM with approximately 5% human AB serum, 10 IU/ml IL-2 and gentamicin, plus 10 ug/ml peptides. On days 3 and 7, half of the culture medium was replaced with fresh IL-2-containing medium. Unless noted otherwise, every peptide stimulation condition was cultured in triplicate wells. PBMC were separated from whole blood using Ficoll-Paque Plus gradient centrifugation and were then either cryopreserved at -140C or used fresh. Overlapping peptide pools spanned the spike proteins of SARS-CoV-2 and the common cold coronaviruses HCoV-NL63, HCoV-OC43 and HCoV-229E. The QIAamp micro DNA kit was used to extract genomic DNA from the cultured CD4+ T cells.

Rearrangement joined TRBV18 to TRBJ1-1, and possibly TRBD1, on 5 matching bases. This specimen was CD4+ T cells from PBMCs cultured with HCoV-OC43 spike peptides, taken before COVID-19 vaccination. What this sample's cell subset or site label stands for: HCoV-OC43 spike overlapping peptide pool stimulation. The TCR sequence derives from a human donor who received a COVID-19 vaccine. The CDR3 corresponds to CASSPFLQETEAFF. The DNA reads TGTGCCAGCTCACCGTTCTTACAGGAGACTGAAGCTTTCTTT.